The T cell receptor (beta chain) under discussion was sequenced for a study of T cells after yellow fever vaccination. In the study overall: With SMART-Seq v4 Ultra Low Input, the fractions containing low cell numbers were prepared. General observations from the study: Abundant bulk-population clonotypes could contaminate the FACS-sorted repertoires.

One entry per CDR3 protein, called by TCRdb with MiXCR from the 5' RACE reads. The repertoire consists of tens of thousands of distinct CDR3 sequences, with 6.5% to 8.5% occurring once and the leading ten covering 20% to 25%. This clonotype occurred many times. Germline-derived CDR1 and CDR2 are SNHLY and FYNNEI. The length of the CDR3 is 14 residues. The V and J ends lost 7 bases and 5 bases respectively, with 17 bases between them. The TCR originated in a man aged 18-30 years who received the YFV17D yellow fever vaccine. The rearrangement links TRBV2 to TRBJ1-1; possible D gene TRBD1, 6 bases. The sample here was PBMCs, either bulk or a sorted T-cell subset (CD4+, CD8+, memory, or dextramer-sorted; not recorded which), taken on the day of the first yellow fever vaccination. CDR3 nucleotide sequence: TGTGCCAGCAACCTGGGGGGGCTGGGGACTGAAGCTTTCTTT. Translation gives CASNLGGLGTEAFF.